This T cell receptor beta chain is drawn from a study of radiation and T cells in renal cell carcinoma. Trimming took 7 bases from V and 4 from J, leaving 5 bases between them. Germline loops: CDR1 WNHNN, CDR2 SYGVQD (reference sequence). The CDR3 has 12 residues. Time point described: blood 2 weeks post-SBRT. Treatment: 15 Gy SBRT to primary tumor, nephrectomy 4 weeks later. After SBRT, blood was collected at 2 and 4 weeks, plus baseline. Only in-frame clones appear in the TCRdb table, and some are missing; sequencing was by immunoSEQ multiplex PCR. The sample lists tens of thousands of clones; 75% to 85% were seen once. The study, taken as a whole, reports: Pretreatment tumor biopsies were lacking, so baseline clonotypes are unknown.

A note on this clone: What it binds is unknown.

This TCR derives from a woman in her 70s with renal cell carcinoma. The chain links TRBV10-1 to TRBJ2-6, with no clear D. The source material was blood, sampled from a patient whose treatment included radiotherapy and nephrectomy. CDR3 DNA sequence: TGCGCCAGCACCCCCGGGGCCAACGTCCTGACTTTC. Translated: CASTPGANVLTF.